The rows below give T cell receptor beta chains drawn from one sample of a study of PD-1 blockade in classical Hodgkin lymphoma. Assay used: immunoSEQ multiplex PCR; TCRdb lists only in-frame clones, some missing. Among 100,000 to 130,000 clones listed, about nine tenths were seen once. The sequences come from peripheral blood mononuclear cells (PBMCs), collected before the second cycle of nivolumab. These receptor sequences come from a human donor with classical Hodgkin lymphoma. Each CDR3 is given with its conserved first and last residue. Fields, in order: clone size, D gene, CDR3 length, J gene, V gene, CDR3 DNA, CDR3 protein. A D gene is named only where the DNA matches it firmly. Clone size is not always given. Where it is, it says once, few, many or a class for expanded clones.

once,TRBD2,19,TRBJ2-3,TRBV12-5,TGTGCTAGTGGTTTGGGGACCAGCGGGAGGTGGATGGGCACAGATACGCAGTATTTT,CASGLGTSGRWMGTDTQYF
.,.,13,TRBJ1-3,TRBV7-9,TGTGCCAGCAGCCAGGCCCCACTCGCCACCATATATTTT,CASSQAPLATIYF
.,.,14,TRBJ2-3,TRBV13,TGTGCCAGCACAGTAGGGTTTTCAGGGGATACGCAGTATTTT,CASTVGFSGDTQYF
once,TRBD1,15,TRBJ1-1,TRBV5-4,TGTGCCAGCAGCTTGACGGGACAGGGCGGGACTGAAGCTTTCTTT,CASSLTGQGGTEAFF
.,.,14,TRBJ1-4,TRBV5-6,TGTGCCAGCAGCTTGAGACAGTTTAATGAAAAACTGTTTTTT,CASSLRQFNEKLFF
.,.,15,TRBJ1-5,TRBV18,TGTGCCAGCTCACCGAATCAGGGGAGCAATCAGCCCCAGCATTTT,CASSPNQGSNQPQHF
.,TRBD2,16,TRBJ2-3,TRBV6-6,TGTGCCAGCACCACCGGGACTAGCGGGAGTTGGGGTACGCAGTATTTT,CASTTGTSGSWGTQYF
.,TRBD1,15,TRBJ2-3,TRBV6-5,TGTGCCAGCAGTTATACCGGACAGGAGATAGATACGCAGTATTTT,CASSYTGQEIDTQYF
.,.,12,TRBJ1-1,TRBV6-6,TGTGCCAGCGCCGCAAAAGGGACTGAAGCTTTCTTT,CASAAKGTEAFF
.,.,16,TRBJ2-7,TRBV7-9,TGTGCCAGCAGCTTAGTCGGGGTAGGTCCCTACTACGAGCAGTACTTC,CASSLVGVGPYYEQYF
.,.,16,TRBJ1-5,TRBV28,TGTGCCAGCAGTTACCTCGGAGGGGGGGCTGGTCAGCCCCAGCATTTT,CASSYLGGGAGQPQHF
few,TRBD1,14,TRBJ1-1,TRBV7-8,TGTGCCAGCAGAAGGAGCAGGGGGGATACTGAAGCTTTCTTT,CASRRSRGDTEAFF
.,TRBD1,17,TRBJ1-3,TRBV27,TGTGCCAGCAGCCAGGGCTGGACAGGGATCCCTGGAAACACCATATATTTT,CASSQGWTGIPGNTIYF
.,TRBD2,13,TRBJ2-5,TRBV30,TGTGCTTTAGCGGGAGGTCTTAAAGAGACCCAGTACTTC,CALAGGLKETQYF
.,.,13,TRBJ2-2,TRBV7-9,TGTGCCAGCAGCGCGAAGACCTCCGGGGAGCTGTTTTTT,CASSAKTSGELFF
.,.,15,TRBJ2-2,TRBV5-8,TGTGCCAGCCTTCGTAGGGCCCGAGGCACCGGGGAGCTGTTTTTT,CASLRRARGTGELFF
.,TRBD1,15,TRBJ1-1,TRBV10-3,TGTGCCATCAGTGAGTCAGGGACAGGGGGTACTGAAGCTTTCTTT,CAISESGTGGTEAFF
.,TRBD2,16,TRBJ2-7,TRBV4-1,TGCGCCAGCAGCCAAGAGGGTAGCGGGAGCTTCTACGAGCAGTACTTC,CASSQEGSGSFYEQYF
.,.,15,TRBJ1-4,TRBV5-6,TGTGCCAGCAGCCCCCAAGGGACTCGGAACGAAAAACTGTTTTTT,CASSPQGTRNEKLFF
.,TRBD1,15,TRBJ2-1,TRBV27,TGTGCCAGCAGTTCCGGGACAGGGCCCTACAATGAGCAGTTCTTC,CASSSGTGPYNEQFF
.,.,15,TRBJ2-3,TRBV15,TGTGCCACCAGCAGTGGGGGCGGAGGCACAGATACGCAGTATTTT,CATSSGGGGTDTQYF
.,TRBD1,16,TRBJ1-1,TRBV29-1,TGCAGCGTTGAGAACAGGGGGGGCGAATGGGACACTGAAGCTTTCTTT,CSVENRGGEWDTEAFF
.,.,15,TRBJ2-7,TRBV7-9,TGTGCCAGCAGCCATAACGGGAGCCCGTCCTACGAGCAGTACTTC,CASSHNGSPSYEQYF
.,.,14,TRBJ1-1,TRBV2,TGTGCCAGCAGCCCCGGGGCGGGTGGAACTGAAGCTTTCTTT,CASSPGAGGTEAFF
.,TRBD2,16,TRBJ2-4,TRBV5-1,TGCGCCAGCAGCTGGGGACTAGCGGGAGAGGAGAACATTCAGTACTTC,CASSWGLAGEENIQYF
.,TRBD1,17,TRBJ1-1,TRBV28,TGTGCCAGCAGCCCTGGACAGGGTGGGGCTCTCCTTTCCGAAGCTTTCTTT,CASSPGQGGALLSEAFF
.,TRBD2,14,TRBJ2-7,TRBV7-9,TGTGCCAGCAGCTTACTGGGAGGGGCGGTCGAGCAGTACTTC,CASSLLGGAVEQYF
.,.,16,TRBJ1-5,TRBV28,TGTGCCAGCAGCCCTGCGAGTATAGGGAACAATCAGCCCCAGCATTTT,CASSPASIGNNQPQHF
.,.,16,TRBJ1-1,TRBV5-1,TGCGCCAGCAGCTTGGGACCAGGAGGGGACAACAGTGAAGCTTTCTTT,CASSLGPGGDNSEAFF
.,TRBD1,14,TRBJ2-5,TRBV5-6,TGTGCCAGCAGCTTAAAACAGGGGGGAGAGACCCAGTACTTC,CASSLKQGGETQYF